What follows are 2 T cell receptor beta chains derived from one specimen sequenced in a study of shared clonotypes between healthy human individuals. Profiled with immunoSEQ multiplex PCR; TCRdb holds only in-frame clones, not every one. In the table there are about 330,000 clones, 74% of which are singletons. The sample taken for sequencing was memory CD4+ T cells sorted from blood. Subset meaning: CD45RA-negative fraction. The receptors derive from a man younger than 40 in good health.

V is TRBV7-9 and J is TRBJ2-1; 11 nucleotides match TRBD2. Unmatched junction bases numbered 1, after V lost 1 base and J lost 5 bases. The CDR3 has 15 amino acids. Germline V CDR1 and CDR2: SEHNR, FQNEAQ (reference sequence). The CDR3 loop is CASSLGSGRDNEQFF. CDR3 DNA sequence: TGTGCCAGCAGCTTAGGTAGCGGGAGGGACAATGAGCAGTTCTTC.

In its sample, this clone was seen once. Other nucleotide sequences in the sample specify the same CDR3. The CDR3 DNA follows: TGTGCCAGCAGCTTAGTCACCGGGGAGCTGTTTTTT. It translates to CASSLVTGELFF. The rearrangement joins TRBV11-3 to TRBJ2-2; no definite D call. V gave up 1 base and J gave up 4 bases, with 1 base separating them. The CDR3 covers 12 residues. Germline CDR1 is SGHNT and CDR2 is YENEEA.